This paragraph covers one T cell receptor beta chain sequence. The table came from immunoSEQ multiplex PCR; TCRdb's copy has only in-frame clones and leaves some out. The sample contains fewer than 450,000 clones, about 90% of which appear only once. The sample is drawn from a study of blood T cell repertoires in COVID-19. The CDR3 extends over 15 amino acids. J was trimmed by 3 bases and V by 1 base; bases with no gene match: 4. The germline V gene encodes CDR1 SGHAT and CDR2 FQNNGV. All enrollees were roughly 18 to 95 years old and from about 25 US areas. Material for sequencing was PBMCs or T cells enriched from blood (not recorded which). The V and J genes are TRBV11-2 and TRBJ2-7, with 9 bases matching TRBD2. This TCR derives from a young man who had recovered from COVID-19. As DNA, the CDR3 is TGTGCCAGCAGCTTAGCAAGCGGGGGGAACTACGAGCAGTACTTC. The encoded protein is CASSLASGGNYEQYF.